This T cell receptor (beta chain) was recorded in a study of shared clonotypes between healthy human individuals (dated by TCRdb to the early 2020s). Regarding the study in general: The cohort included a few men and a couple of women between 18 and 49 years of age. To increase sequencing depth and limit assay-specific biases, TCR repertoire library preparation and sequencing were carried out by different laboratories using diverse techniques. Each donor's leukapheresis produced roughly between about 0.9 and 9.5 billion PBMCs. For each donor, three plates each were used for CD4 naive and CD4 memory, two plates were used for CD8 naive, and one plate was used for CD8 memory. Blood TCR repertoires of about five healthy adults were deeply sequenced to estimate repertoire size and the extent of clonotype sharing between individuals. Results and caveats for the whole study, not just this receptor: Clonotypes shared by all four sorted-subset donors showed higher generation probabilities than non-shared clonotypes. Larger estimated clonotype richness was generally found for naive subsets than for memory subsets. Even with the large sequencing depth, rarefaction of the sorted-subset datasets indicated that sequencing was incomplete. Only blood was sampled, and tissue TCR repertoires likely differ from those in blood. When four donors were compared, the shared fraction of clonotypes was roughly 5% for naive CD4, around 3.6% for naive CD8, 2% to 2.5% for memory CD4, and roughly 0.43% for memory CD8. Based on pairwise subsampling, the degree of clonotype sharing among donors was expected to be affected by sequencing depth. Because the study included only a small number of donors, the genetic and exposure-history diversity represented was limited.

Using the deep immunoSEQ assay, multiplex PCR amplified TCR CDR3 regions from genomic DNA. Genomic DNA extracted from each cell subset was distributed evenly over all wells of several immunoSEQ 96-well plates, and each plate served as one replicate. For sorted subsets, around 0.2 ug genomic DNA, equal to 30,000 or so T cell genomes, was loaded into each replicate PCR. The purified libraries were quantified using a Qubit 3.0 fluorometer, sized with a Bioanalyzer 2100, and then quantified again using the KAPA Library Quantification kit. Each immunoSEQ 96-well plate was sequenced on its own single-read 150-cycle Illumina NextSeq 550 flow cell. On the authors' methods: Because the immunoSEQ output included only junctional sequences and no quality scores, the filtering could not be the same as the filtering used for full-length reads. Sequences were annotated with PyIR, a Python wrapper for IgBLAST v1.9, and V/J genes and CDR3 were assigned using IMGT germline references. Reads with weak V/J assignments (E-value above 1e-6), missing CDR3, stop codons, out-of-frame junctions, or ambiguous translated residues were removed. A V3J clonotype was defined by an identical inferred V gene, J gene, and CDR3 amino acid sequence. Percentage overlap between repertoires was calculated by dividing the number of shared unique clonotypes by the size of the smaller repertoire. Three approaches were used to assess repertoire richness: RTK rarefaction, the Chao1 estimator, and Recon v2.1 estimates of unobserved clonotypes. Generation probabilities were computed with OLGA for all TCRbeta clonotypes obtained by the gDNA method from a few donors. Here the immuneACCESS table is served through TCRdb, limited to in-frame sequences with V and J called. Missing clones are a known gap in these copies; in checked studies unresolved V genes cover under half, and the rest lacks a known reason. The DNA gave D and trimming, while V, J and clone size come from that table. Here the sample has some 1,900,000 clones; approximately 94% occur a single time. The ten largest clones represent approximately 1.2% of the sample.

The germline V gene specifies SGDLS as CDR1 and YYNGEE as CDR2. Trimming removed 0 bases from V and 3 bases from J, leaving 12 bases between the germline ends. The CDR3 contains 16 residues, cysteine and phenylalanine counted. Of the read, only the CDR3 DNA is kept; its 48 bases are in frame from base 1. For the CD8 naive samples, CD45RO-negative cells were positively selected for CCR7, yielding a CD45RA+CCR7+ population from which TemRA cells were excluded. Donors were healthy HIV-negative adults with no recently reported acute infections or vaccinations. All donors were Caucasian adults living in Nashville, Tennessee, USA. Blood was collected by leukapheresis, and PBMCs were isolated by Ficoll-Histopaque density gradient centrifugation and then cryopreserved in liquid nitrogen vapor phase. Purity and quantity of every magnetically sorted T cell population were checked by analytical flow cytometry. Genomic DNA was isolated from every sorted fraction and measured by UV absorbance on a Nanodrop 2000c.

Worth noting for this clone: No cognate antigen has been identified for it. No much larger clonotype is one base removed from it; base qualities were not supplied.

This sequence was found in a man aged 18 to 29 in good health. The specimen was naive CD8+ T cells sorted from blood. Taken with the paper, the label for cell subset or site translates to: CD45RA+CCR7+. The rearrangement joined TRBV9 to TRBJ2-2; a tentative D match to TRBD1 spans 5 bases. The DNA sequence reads TGTGCCAGCAGCGTAGTGGAAGGGGCGGACACCGGGGAGCTGTTTTTT. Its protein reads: CASSVVEGADTGELFF. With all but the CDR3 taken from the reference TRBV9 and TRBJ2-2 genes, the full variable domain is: DSGVTQTPKHLITATGQRVTLRCSPRSGDLSVYWYQQSLDQGLQFLIQYYNGEERAKGNILERFSAQQFPDLHSELNLSSLELGDSALYFCASSVVEGADTGELFFGEGSRLTVL.